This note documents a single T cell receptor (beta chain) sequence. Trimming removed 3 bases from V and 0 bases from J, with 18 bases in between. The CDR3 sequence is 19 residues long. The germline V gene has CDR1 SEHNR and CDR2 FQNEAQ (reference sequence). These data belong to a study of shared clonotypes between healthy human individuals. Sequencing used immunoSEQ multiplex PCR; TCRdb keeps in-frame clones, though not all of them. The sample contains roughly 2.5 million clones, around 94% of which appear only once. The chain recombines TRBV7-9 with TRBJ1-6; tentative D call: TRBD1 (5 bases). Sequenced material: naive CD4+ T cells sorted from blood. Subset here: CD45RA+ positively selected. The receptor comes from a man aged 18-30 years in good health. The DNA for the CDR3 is TGTGCCAGCAGCTTGACAGCAGGAAGTAGATTCTCCTATAATTCACCCCTCCACTTT. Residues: CASSLTAGSRFSYNSPLHF.